These 24 T cell receptor beta chains were sequenced from one sample in a study of response to subunit inactivated influenza vaccine. TCRdb reanalysed the RT-PCR reads using MiXCR and keeps one entry per CDR3 protein. The profile shows 500,000 to 550,000 distinct CDR3 sequences, under 30% of them singletons. The data also belong to a second study, concerning T cells expressing NK-cell markers. This second study says: 5'RACE template switching built TCR beta cDNA with unique molecular identifiers.

Specimen: CD4+ T cells sorted from PBMCs, collected roughly 12 days after vaccination. The receptors originated from a man between 50 and 59 years old who received an inactivated influenza vaccine.

This clonotype turned up a few times. The chain links TRBV15 to TRBJ2-1; 9 nucleotides align to TRBD1. With V trimmed by 0 bases and J by 8 bases, 5 bases remained unmatched. The CDR3 has 15 residues. CDR1 LNHNV and CDR2 YYDKDF come from the germline V gene (reference sequence). This chain's CDR3 is CATSRETGGRDEQFF. DNA for the CDR3: TGTGCCACCAGCAGAGAGACAGGGGGGAGGGATGAGCAGTTCTTC.

The rearrangement links TRBV7-9 to TRBJ2-7; maybe TRBD2 (5 bases). Germline V gives CDR1 SEHNR, CDR2 FQNEAQ (reference sequence). CDR3 size: 17 residues. The germline V and J ends were trimmed by 6 bases and 3 bases, with 24 bases remaining between them. In nucleotides, the CDR3 is TGTGCCAGCAGTACGGGAAAAATTGGCGGACCAGTCTACGAGCAGTACTTC. This codes for CASSTGKIGGPVYEQYF.

The chain has TRBV27 and TRBJ2-5; possible D gene TRBD1, 5 bases. This CDR3 region has 13 residues. V dropped 6 bases and J dropped 1 base, with 9 bases sitting between them. Per germline, CDR1 MNHEY and CDR2 SMNVEV (reference sequence). This CDR3 is CASSHRSQETQYF. The CDR3 bases are TGTGCCAGCAGCCACAGGAGCCAAGAGACCCAGTACTTC.

This clonotype was observed a few times. The chain uses TRBV4-3 and TRBJ1-2; D may be TRBD1 (5 bases). The V gene's germline CDR1 is LGHNA and CDR2 YSLEER. Trimming shortened V by 0 bases and J by 2 bases, and 13 bases separated the two germline ends. The CDR3 extends over 16 amino acids. CDR3 DNA: TGCGCCAGCAGCCAAGAGATTCGGCAGGGAAACTATGGCTACACCTTC. Protein: CASSQEIRQGNYGYTF.

The chain couples TRBV6-1 to TRBJ2-2, with D hard to call. The CDR3 spans 13 residues. CDR1 is MNHNS, CDR2 SASEGT, per germline. Trimming removed 6 bases at V and 1 base at J, with 6 bases between. In nucleotides, the CDR3 is TGTGCCAGCAGCCATCAGAACACCGGGGAGCTGTTTTTT. Translated, it gives CASSHQNTGELFF.

This clonotype occurred many times. V is TRBV29-1 and J is TRBJ1-1, with D possibly TRBD1 on 5 matching bases. V lost 7 bases to trimming and J lost 0 bases, with 9 bases between them. The CDR3 has 12 amino acids. Germline CDR1 SQVTM, CDR2 ANQGSEA. The CDR3 DNA is TGCAGCGCAATGACAGTGAACACTGAAGCTTTCTTT. This gives the protein CSAMTVNTEAFF.

This clonotype was seen just once. The rearrangement uses TRBV2 and TRBJ2-2; 8 nucleotides align to TRBD2. This CDR3 spans 16 amino acids. Trimming removed 6 bases from V and 4 bases from J; junction bases left unmatched: 10. The V gene's germline CDR1 is SNHLY and CDR2 FYNNEI. CDR3 nucleotide sequence: TGTGCCAGCAGGGAACTAGCGGCCTCGTTCACCGGGGAGCTGTTTTTT. Translating it yields CASRELAASFTGELFF.

The chain uses TRBV20-1 and TRBJ1-2, with a weak D call TRBD1 (5 bases). Germline values: CDR1 DFQATT, CDR2 SNEGSKA (reference sequence). V was trimmed by 6 bases and J by 2 bases, leaving 10 bases between them. This CDR3 has 12 amino acids. CDR3 amino acids: CSAYQGNYGYTF. DNA for the CDR3: TGCAGTGCATATCAGGGCAACTATGGCTACACCTTC.

This chain uses TRBV12-3 or TRBV12-4 with TRBJ1-5, with 7 positions matching TRBD1. The CDR3 is made up of 14 amino acids. The J segment lost 3 bases and the V segment lost 6 bases, leaving 5 bases of the junction unmatched. This CDR3 reads CASSHTGVNQPQHF. The CDR3 DNA sequence: TGTGCCAGCAGCCACACAGGGGTCAATCAGCCCCAGCATTTT.

The sample holds many counts of this clonotype. The chain carries TRBV12-3 or TRBV12-4 and TRBJ1-5; D remains unclear. The CDR3 contains 14 residues. Trimming took off 3 bases at V and 3 bases at J, with 9 bases between the two ends. DNA of the CDR3: TGTGCCAGCAGTTTGGGAGGTACCAATCAGCCCCAGCATTTT. It encodes CASSLGGTNQPQHF.

This chain joins TRBV27 and TRBJ1-1; 7 bases map to TRBD1. The germline V gene encodes CDR1 MNHEY and CDR2 SMNVEV (reference sequence). V was pared by 7 bases and J by 5 bases, with 16 bases of the junction left unmatched. This CDR3 is 16 amino acids long. For the CDR3, the DNA is TGTGCCAGCAAGTTGGGCGTACAGGGGAGGGGGACTGAAGCTTTCTTT. It translates to CASKLGVQGRGTEAFF.

The chain is built from TRBV3-1 and TRBJ2-3; 11 nucleotides line up with TRBD2. V was pared by 0 bases and J by 6 bases, with 20 bases of the junction left unmatched. Germline V gives CDR1 LGHDT, CDR2 YNNKEL (reference sequence). The CDR3 covers 21 residues. In DNA form, the CDR3 reads TGTGCCAGCAGCCAAGATAGGTTTCTAGCGGGGGGAAGAGGACGGATGGATACGCAGTATTTT. It codes for CASSQDRFLAGGRGRMDTQYF.

This clonotype occurred many times. The chain carries TRBV29-1 and TRBJ1-2; 7 bases are a match to TRBD1. Trimming cost V 6 bases and J 8 bases; bases outside gene matches: 6. The CDR3 runs 11 residues. CDR1 and CDR2 (germline): SQVTM, ANQGSEA. CDR3 region: CSVTGVDGYTF. CDR3 nucleotides: TGCAGCGTCACAGGGGTCGACGGCTACACCTTC.

With respect to this clonotype: At one boundary the junction diverges from the germline segment, which might be a read error. This rearrangement joins TRBV5-1 to TRBJ2-3, with a weak D call TRBD2 (6 bases). The CDR3 covers 15 residues. The V gene's germline CDR1 is SGHRS and CDR2 YFSETQ. CDR3 in DNA: TGCGCCAGCAGCTCCGGGACTCCCAGCACAGGTACGCAGTATTTT. This translates into CASSSGTPSTGTQYF.

This clonotype was counted between two and nine times. CDR3 nucleotide sequence: TGCAGTGCCCTAGAGGATGAGCAGTTCTTC. Translated, it gives CSALEDEQFF. The J gene is TRBJ2-1, the V gene TRBV20-1, with unresolved D. This CDR3 comprises 10 residues. V dropped 6 bases and J dropped 8 bases, with 8 bases sitting between them. CDR1 is DFQATT, CDR2 SNEGSKA, per germline (reference sequence).

This clonotype was found a few times. V is TRBV2 and J is TRBJ1-6, with D possibly matching TRBD1 (6 bases). Per germline, CDR1 SNHLY and CDR2 FYNNEI. V lost 4 bases to trimming and J lost 0 bases, with 13 bases between them. The CDR3 runs 17 residues. The CDR3 reads CASSVAGAPSYNSPLHF. DNA for the CDR3: TGTGCCAGCAGTGTGGCGGGGGCTCCCTCCTATAATTCACCCCTCCACTTT. Supplemented by reference TRBV2 and TRBJ1-6, the full variable domain reads EPEVTQTPSHQVTQMGQEVILRCVPISNHLYFYWYRQILGQKVEFLVSFYNNEISEKSEIFDDQFSVERPDGSNFTLKIRSTKLEDSAMYFCASSVAGAPSYNSPLHFGNGTRLTVT.

The chain carries TRBV20-1 and TRBJ2-2; 10 bases are shared with TRBD2. Germline V gives CDR1 DFQATT, CDR2 SNEGSKA (reference sequence). V shed 0 bases and J 7 bases; nucleotides not matched to a gene: 11. The CDR3 is 17 amino acids. This CDR3 reads CSARDERLAGAGGELFF. The CDR3 DNA is TGCAGTGCTAGAGATGAGCGGCTAGCGGGAGCGGGCGGGGAGCTGTTTTTT.

This sequence joins TRBV19 and TRBJ2-7; perhaps TRBD2 as D (5 bases). CDR1 LNHDA and CDR2 SQIVND come from the germline V gene (reference sequence). Between the trimmed V and J ends, which lost 2 bases and 0 bases, there was a span of 8 bases. The CDR3 length is 14 residues. CDR3 DNA sequence: TGTGCCAGTAGTATAAAGCGGTACTCCTACGAGCAGTACTTC. The encoded protein is CASSIKRYSYEQYF.

This clonotype occurred many times. The chain carries TRBV12-3 or TRBV12-4 and TRBJ2-7; D may be TRBD2 (5 bases). V was pared by 5 bases and J by 7 bases, with 12 bases between. The CDR3 is made up of 12 amino acids. CDR3 sequence reads: CASSLLGLEQYF. Written as DNA, the CDR3 is TGTGCCAGCAGTCTTCTTGGACTTGAGCAGTACTTC.

This chain links TRBV20-1 with TRBJ1-2; 8 positions agree with TRBD1. CDR1 is DFQATT, CDR2 SNEGSKA, per germline (reference sequence). J lost 3 bases, V lost 5 bases, and 5 bases had no gene match. This CDR3 comprises 13 residues. CDR3 sequence: CSAGQGGDYGYTF. In DNA form, the CDR3 reads TGCAGTGCTGGACAGGGAGGTGACTATGGCTACACCTTC.

The sample holds a few counts of this clonotype. V and J are TRBV29-1 and TRBJ2-2; D not certain. The V end lost 4 bases, the J end lost 0 bases, and 9 bases lay between the germline ends. CDR3 length: 14 amino acids. Germline CDR1 SQVTM, CDR2 ANQGSEA. CDR3 nucleotides: TGCAGCGTTGCACGGGCTTCGAACACCGGGGAGCTGTTTTTT. Amino acid sequence: CSVARASNTGELFF.

This clonotype was detected only a few times. The V and J genes are TRBV15 and TRBJ1-1; D is possibly TRBD1 (6 bases). This CDR3 has 17 residues. Germline V CDR1 and CDR2: LNHNV, YYDKDF (reference sequence). Trimming removed 0 bases from V and 1 base from J, with 15 bases in between. For the CDR3, the DNA is TGTGCCACCAGCAGAGATTGGACAGAGGGACGGAACACTGAAGCTTTCTTT. As protein: CATSRDWTEGRNTEAFF.

This clonotype came up a few times. The chain has TRBV6-1 and TRBJ2-7; 9 bases are a match to TRBD2. The CDR3 spans 14 residues. From germline, CDR1 is MNHNS and CDR2 SASEGT. The ends lost 5 bases at V and 0 bases at J; junction bases unmatched: 2. The CDR3, as DNA: TGTGCCAGCAGTAAGACTAGCGGCTCCTACGAGCAGTACTTC. Protein: CASSKTSGSYEQYF.

This sequence joins TRBV14 and TRBJ2-7; D call uncertain. Trimming left V 0 bases short and J 12 bases short, with 12 bases between. CDR1 is SGHDN, CDR2 FVKESK, per germline. This CDR3 comprises 12 residues. This CDR3 reads CASSQDRQTLYF. In DNA, the CDR3 is TGTGCCAGCAGCCAAGACCGGCAGACGCTGTACTTC.